The 32 T cell receptor beta chains presented below share a single source sample, sequenced in a study of T cells in Graves' hyperthyroidism and ophthalmopathy. TCR beta CDR3 regions were amplified from RNA transcripts. HTBI primers were used for first-round RT-PCR of the TCR CDR3. In TCRdb, the multiplex PCR reads were re-called with MiXCR into one record per CDR3 protein. The sample has over 500,000 distinct CDR3 sequences; around 43% are singletons. The sequenced material came from peripheral blood or thyroid tissue (not recorded which). The receptors come from an adult woman with Graves' disease, either hyperthyroidism or ophthalmopathy (not recorded which).

The chain joins TRBV6-2 or TRBV6-3 to TRBJ1-1, with TRBD1 matching over 7 bases. V was clipped by 2 bases and J by 1 base; unmatched bases: 4. CDR1 and CDR2 (germline): MNHEY, SVGEGT. There are 15 residues in the CDR3. The DNA of the CDR3 is TGTGCCAGCAGTTACGGGGGACAGAGGAACACTGAAGCTTTCTTT. Encoded protein: CASSYGGQRNTEAFF.

Only a few counts were recorded for this clonotype. The V and J genes are TRBV7-2 and TRBJ2-7; 7 nucleotides match TRBD2. The CDR3 runs 17 residues. Germline V lookup: CDR1 SGHTA, CDR2 FQGNSA. V lost 3 bases, J lost 3 bases, and 14 bases stayed unmatched. CDR3 amino acids: CASSFTRLAASFYEQYF. The CDR3 DNA reads as TGTGCCAGCAGCTTTACCAGACTAGCAGCCTCTTTCTACGAGCAGTACTTC.

CDR3 coding DNA: TGCAGTGCCATAGCGGGAGAGCAAGCAGGGGAGCTGTTTTTT. Protein: CSAIAGEQAGELFF. The V gene is TRBV20-1, the J gene TRBJ2-2, with 9 bases aligning to TRBD2. Germline V CDR1 and CDR2: DFQATT, SNEGSKA (reference sequence). V lost 6 bases to trimming and J lost 8 bases; unmatched junction nucleotides: 10. CDR3 length: 14 residues.

V is TRBV4-3 and J is TRBJ1-5; D call uncertain. The V end was cut by 1 base, the J end by 6 bases, with 13 bases between. The CDR3 is 15 amino acids. CDR1 is LGHNA, CDR2 YSLEER, per germline. The CDR3 spells CASSQGFSGSQPQHF. In DNA, the CDR3 is TGCGCCAGCAGCCAAGGATTTTCCGGCAGTCAGCCCCAGCATTTT.

The chain recombines TRBV5-6 with TRBJ2-7, with 7 bases that match TRBD2. The CDR3 is 14 amino acids. The germline CDR1 and CDR2 sequences are SGHDT and YYEEEE. J lost 2 bases, V lost 7 bases, and 9 bases had no gene match. The CDR3 region has the DNA TGTGCCAGCGCATCCCCGCTAGCGGCCTACGAGCAGTACTTC. It translates to CASASPLAAYEQYF.

This clonotype was recorded at least ten times. The chain couples TRBV6-6 to TRBJ2-7, with D hard to call. This CDR3 has 15 residues. Per germline, CDR1 MNHNY and CDR2 SVGAGI (reference sequence). V shed 7 bases and J shed 1 base, with 17 bases lying between them. CDR3 DNA sequence: TGTGCCAGCACCCCCTCGGTATACGGGTCCTACGAGCAGTACTTC. This translates into CASTPSVYGSYEQYF.

Turning to this clonotype: Its ends do not fully match the called genes, so a read error is possible. The genes are TRBV7-2 and TRBJ2-7; tentative D call: TRBD1 (5 bases). The CDR3 sequence is 14 residues long. CDR1 SGHTA and CDR2 FQGNSA come from the germline V gene. The CDR3 bases are TGTGCCAGCTCAACTATTGTCCAGGGTGTCGAGCAGTGCTTC. Translated: CASSTIVQGVEQCF.

The CDR3, as DNA: TGTGCCAGCAGCCCCCGGACAGGGGGCCCGCCCTACGAGCAGTACTTC. This gives the protein CASSPRTGGPPYEQYF. This chain uses TRBV7-2 with TRBJ2-7; 11 bases are a match to TRBD1. Germline trimming cut 5 bases from V and 2 bases from J; bases unmatched to any gene: 8. The germline gives CDR1 SGHTA, CDR2 FQGNSA. This CDR3 region has 16 residues.

V usage is TRBV20-1 and J usage is TRBJ1-6; possible D gene TRBD1, 5 bases. V was clipped by 5 bases and J by 8 bases, with 13 bases between them. This CDR3 has 13 amino acids. CDR1 is DFQATT, CDR2 SNEGSKA, per germline (reference sequence). The chain's CDR3 is CSARTGGYSPLHF. The CDR3 nucleotides read TGCAGTGCTCGGACCGGGGGGTATTCACCCCTCCACTTT.

The chain uses TRBV20-1 and TRBJ2-7; 8 bases map to TRBD1. Germline V gene data show CDR1 as DFQATT and CDR2 as SNEGSKA (reference sequence). Trimming at V came to 2 bases and at J to 6 bases, leaving 9 bases not matched to a gene. The length of the CDR3 is 14 residues. CDR3 in DNA: TGCAGTGCTAGACCCAGGACAGGGCCGGGCGAGCAGTACTTC. Residues: CSARPRTGPGEQYF.

The chain uses TRBV7-2 and TRBJ2-5; 7 bases are shared with TRBD1. The CDR3 totals 14 residues. Per germline, CDR1 SGHTA and CDR2 FQGNSA. J gave up 5 bases and V 6 bases, and 9 bases lay outside the gene matches. The CDR3 loop is CASRSTGTAETQYF. CDR3 nucleotide sequence: TGTGCCAGCAGATCAACTGGGACAGCCGAGACCCAGTACTTC.

In its sample, this clonotype was seen once. The V call is TRBV2, the J call TRBJ1-2, with 7 bases fitting TRBD1. The ends lost 5 bases at V and 8 bases at J; junction bases unmatched: 5. The CDR3 is made up of 12 amino acids. CDR1 and CDR2 (germline): SNHLY, FYNNEI. In nucleotides, the CDR3 is TGTGCCAGCAGTCCGACAGGGACGGGCTACACCTTC. This translates into CASSPTGTGYTF.

This clonotype was observed a handful of times. This chain uses TRBV29-1 with TRBJ1-5; no clear D gene. The CDR3 covers 10 residues. Germline-derived CDR1 and CDR2 are SQVTM and ANQGSEA. The ends were cut back, 2 bases at V and 7 bases at J, with 3 bases in the middle. The CDR3 DNA follows: TGCAGCGTTGAACTGCAGCCCCAGCATTTT. Translation: CSVELQPQHF.

This clonotype was seen repeatedly, ten times or more. V gene TRBV12-3 or TRBV12-4 combines with J gene TRBJ2-5; 8 bases line up with TRBD1. There are 14 residues in the CDR3. V gave up 5 bases and J gave up 6 bases; unmatched junction bases: 8. CDR3 residues: CASSPLDREKTQYF. The CDR3 DNA reads TGTGCCAGCAGTCCACTGGACAGGGAAAAGACCCAGTACTTC.

The CDR3 DNA follows: TGTGCCAGCAGCTCACAGGGGGGGGATACGCAGTATTTT. The encoded protein is CASSSQGGDTQYF. J is TRBJ2-3 and V is TRBV7-9, with D maybe TRBD1 (8 bases). CDR1 SEHNR and CDR2 FQNEAQ come from the germline V gene (reference sequence). Trimming cost V 4 bases and J 6 bases, with 11 bases left between them. The CDR3 has 13 amino acids.

The chain has TRBV29-1 and TRBJ2-5, with 9 bases lining up with TRBD2. Germline values: CDR1 SQVTM, CDR2 ANQGSEA. This CDR3 comprises 13 residues. The trim removed 3 bases at V and 5 bases at J, leaving 4 bases unmatched. CDR3 region: CSVERGGRETQYF. The CDR3 region has the DNA TGCAGCGTTGAGCGGGGGGGCCGGGAGACCCAGTACTTC.

This rearrangement joins TRBV10-3 to TRBJ1-2, with a tentative D call TRBD1 (5 bases). Germline-derived CDR1 and CDR2 are ENHRY and SYGVKD. The CDR3 runs to 14 residues. V lost 2 bases, J lost 7 bases, and 14 bases lay in between. CDR3: CAISEGGDFGGYTF. The CDR3 DNA reads as TGTGCCATCAGTGAGGGAGGGGATTTTGGTGGCTACACCTTC.

CDR3 DNA sequence: TGTGCCAGCAGCTTGGGAGCCCGTGGGGCCACTGAAGCTTTCTTT. Its protein is CASSLGARGATEAFF. The gene calls are TRBV5-4 and TRBJ1-1, with D perhaps TRBD1 (5 bases). The germline V gene encodes CDR1 SGHNT and CDR2 YYREEE (reference sequence). Deletions cut 0 bases from V and 4 bases from J, with 13 bases between. The CDR3 has 15 residues. Using reference TRBV5-4 and TRBJ1-1 for the parts outside the CDR3, the full variable domain is ETGVTQSPTHLIKTRGQQVTLRCSSQSGHNTVSWYQQALGQGPQFIFQYYREEENGRGNFPPRFSGLQFPNYSSELNVNALELDDSALYLCASSLGARGATEAFFGQGTRLTVV.

This clonotype was counted many times. This chain joins TRBV20-1 and TRBJ2-5; 7 bases agree with TRBD1. The CDR3 has 13 residues. Losses at the gene ends were 1 base for V and 5 bases for J; bases not matched to a gene: 4. In germline, CDR1 is DFQATT, CDR2 SNEGSKA (reference sequence). CDR3 bases: TGCAGTGCTAGAGCGCCGGACAGGGAGACCCAGTACTTC. This translates into CSARAPDRETQYF.

This clonotype has at least ten counts. J is TRBJ2-7 and V is TRBV4-3; D gene unclear. Germline CDR1 and CDR2: LGHNA and YSLEER. This CDR3 has 13 residues. V was trimmed by 1 base and J by 5 bases, leaving 9 bases between them. CDR3 region: CASSQVISHEQYF. Here the CDR3 DNA reads TGCGCCAGCAGCCAAGTAATTAGCCACGAGCAGTACTTC.

This clonotype showed up many times. This chain uses TRBV20-1 with TRBJ2-7; 12 nucleotides align to TRBD2. After removal of 6 bases from V and 5 bases from J, the junction contained 8 bases not matched to a gene. Germline V gene data show CDR1 as DFQATT and CDR2 as SNEGSKA (reference sequence). The CDR3 covers 14 residues. The CDR3: CSASWTSGTDEQYF. DNA of the CDR3: TGCAGTGCGAGCTGGACTAGCGGGACTGACGAGCAGTACTTC.

This clonotype was counted ten times or more. The chain has TRBV20-1 and TRBJ2-7; 14 positions agree with TRBD2. Looked up from germline, CDR1 is DFQATT and CDR2 is SNEGSKA (reference sequence). CDR3 size: 14 residues. The J segment lost 6 bases and the V segment lost 4 bases, leaving 5 bases of the junction unmatched. Written as DNA, the CDR3 is TGCAGTGCTACGGGACTAGCGGGAGTGGTCGAGCAGTACTTC. This sequence encodes CSATGLAGVVEQYF.

Points on this clonotype: A much more abundant neighbour one base away suggests this may be a read error. The V and J genes are TRBV12-3 or TRBV12-4 and TRBJ2-7; 9 bases agree with TRBD1. This CDR3 has 14 residues. The ends lost 6 bases at V and 6 bases at J; junction bases unmatched: 9. DNA for the CDR3: TGTGCCAGCAGATTCCGGGACAGGGCCTGCGAGCAGTACTTC. Amino acid sequence: CASRFRDRACEQYF.

V gene TRBV4-2 combines with J gene TRBJ1-2; D remains unclear. The CDR3 is 14 amino acids. CDR1 is LGHNA and CDR2 is YNFKEQ in the germline V gene. Trimming cost V 4 bases and J 4 bases, with 13 bases left between them. The CDR3 reads CASSLLSGLYGYTF. The CDR3 DNA sequence: TGTGCCAGCAGCCTATTAAGTGGACTCTATGGCTACACCTTC.

This chain links TRBV20-1 with TRBJ1-1; TRBD1 agrees at 10 bases. The germline V gene has CDR1 DFQATT and CDR2 SNEGSKA (reference sequence). CDR3 size: 14 residues. V was clipped by 2 bases and J by 5 bases; unmatched bases: 5. The CDR3 DNA sequence: TGCAGTGCTAGAACCGACAGGGGGCTTACTGAAGCTTTCTTT. It yields the protein CSARTDRGLTEAFF.

The gene calls are TRBV25-1 and TRBJ1-2; tentatively, D is TRBD1 (6 bases). Trimming shortened V by 6 bases and J by 6 bases, and 11 bases separated the two germline ends. The CDR3 extends over 12 amino acids. The V gene's germline CDR1 is MGHDK and CDR2 SYGVNS. The CDR3 reads CASRSGADGYTF. The CDR3 nucleotides read TGTGCCAGCAGATCAGGGGCGGATGGCTACACCTTC.

V and J are TRBV7-2 and TRBJ2-5; 11 nucleotides line up with TRBD2. The CDR3 sequence is 16 residues long. Germline CDR1 SGHTA, CDR2 FQGNSA. The V gene end was trimmed by 10 bases and the J gene end by 2 bases; junction bases not matched to a gene: 12. The CDR3 DNA sequence: TGTGCCATCTATAGCGGGGGGGCCGAGGGTCAAGAGACCCAGTACTTC. Translating it yields CAIYSGGAEGQETQYF. Looking up the rest from reference TRBV7-2 and TRBJ2-5 gives the full variable domain: GAGVSQSPSNKVTEKGKDVELRCDPISGHTALYWYRQSLGQGLEFLIYFQGNSAPDKSGLPSDRFSAERTGGSVSTLTIQRTQQEDSAVYLCAIYSGGAEGQETQYFGPGTRLLVL.

This clonotype was counted ten times or more. The chain has TRBV6-5 and TRBJ1-2; D call uncertain. V gave up 4 bases and J gave up 8 bases, with 11 bases separating them. Germline CDR1 and CDR2: MNHEY and SVGAGI. The CDR3 consists of 12 residues. DNA for the CDR3: TGTGCCAGCAGTTCCGTCCGCGGGGGCTACACCTTC. It is translated as CASSSVRGGYTF.

This clonotype was seen at least ten times. This sequence joins TRBV28 and TRBJ1-2; D remains unclear. V lost 2 bases, J lost 4 bases, and 5 bases lay in between. Germline V lookup: CDR1 MDHEN, CDR2 SYDVKM. The CDR3 totals 12 residues. CDR3 loop: CASSLRLYGYTF. The CDR3 nucleotides read TGTGCCAGCAGTTTACGTCTCTATGGCTACACCTTC.

This clonotype was recorded once. This chain uses TRBV12-3 or TRBV12-4 with TRBJ2-5, with a tentative D call TRBD1 (6 bases). With 5 bases removed from V and 5 bases from J, the gap between germline ends came to 12 bases. The CDR3 sequence is 13 residues long. This CDR3 reads CASSPDSSETQYF. In DNA form, the CDR3 reads TGTGCCAGCAGTCCGGACAGTTCCGAGACCCAGTACTTC.

This clonotype was seen ten or more times. V and J are TRBV9 and TRBJ1-1; D not resolved. The CDR3 totals 14 residues. Germline CDR1 SGDLS, CDR2 YYNGEE. V was cut by 4 bases and J by 4 bases, with 14 bases left in between. The CDR3 bases are TGTGCCAGCAGCCCAATACGAGTGGGCACTGAAGCTTTCTTT. It specifies CASSPIRVGTEAFF. Supplemented by reference TRBV9 and TRBJ1-1, the full variable domain reads DSGVTQTPKHLITATGQRVTLRCSPRSGDLSVYWYQQSLDQGLQFLIQYYNGEERAKGNILERFSAQQFPDLHSELNLSSLELGDSALYFCASSPIRVGTEAFFGQGTRLTVV.

This clonotype was seen at least ten times. The chain joins TRBV29-1 to TRBJ2-7, with no clear D. Per germline, CDR1 SQVTM and CDR2 ANQGSEA. CDR3 length equals 9 residues. The CDR3 DNA reads TGCAATGGCCCCGCCGAGCAGTACTTC. It translates to CNGPAEQYF.